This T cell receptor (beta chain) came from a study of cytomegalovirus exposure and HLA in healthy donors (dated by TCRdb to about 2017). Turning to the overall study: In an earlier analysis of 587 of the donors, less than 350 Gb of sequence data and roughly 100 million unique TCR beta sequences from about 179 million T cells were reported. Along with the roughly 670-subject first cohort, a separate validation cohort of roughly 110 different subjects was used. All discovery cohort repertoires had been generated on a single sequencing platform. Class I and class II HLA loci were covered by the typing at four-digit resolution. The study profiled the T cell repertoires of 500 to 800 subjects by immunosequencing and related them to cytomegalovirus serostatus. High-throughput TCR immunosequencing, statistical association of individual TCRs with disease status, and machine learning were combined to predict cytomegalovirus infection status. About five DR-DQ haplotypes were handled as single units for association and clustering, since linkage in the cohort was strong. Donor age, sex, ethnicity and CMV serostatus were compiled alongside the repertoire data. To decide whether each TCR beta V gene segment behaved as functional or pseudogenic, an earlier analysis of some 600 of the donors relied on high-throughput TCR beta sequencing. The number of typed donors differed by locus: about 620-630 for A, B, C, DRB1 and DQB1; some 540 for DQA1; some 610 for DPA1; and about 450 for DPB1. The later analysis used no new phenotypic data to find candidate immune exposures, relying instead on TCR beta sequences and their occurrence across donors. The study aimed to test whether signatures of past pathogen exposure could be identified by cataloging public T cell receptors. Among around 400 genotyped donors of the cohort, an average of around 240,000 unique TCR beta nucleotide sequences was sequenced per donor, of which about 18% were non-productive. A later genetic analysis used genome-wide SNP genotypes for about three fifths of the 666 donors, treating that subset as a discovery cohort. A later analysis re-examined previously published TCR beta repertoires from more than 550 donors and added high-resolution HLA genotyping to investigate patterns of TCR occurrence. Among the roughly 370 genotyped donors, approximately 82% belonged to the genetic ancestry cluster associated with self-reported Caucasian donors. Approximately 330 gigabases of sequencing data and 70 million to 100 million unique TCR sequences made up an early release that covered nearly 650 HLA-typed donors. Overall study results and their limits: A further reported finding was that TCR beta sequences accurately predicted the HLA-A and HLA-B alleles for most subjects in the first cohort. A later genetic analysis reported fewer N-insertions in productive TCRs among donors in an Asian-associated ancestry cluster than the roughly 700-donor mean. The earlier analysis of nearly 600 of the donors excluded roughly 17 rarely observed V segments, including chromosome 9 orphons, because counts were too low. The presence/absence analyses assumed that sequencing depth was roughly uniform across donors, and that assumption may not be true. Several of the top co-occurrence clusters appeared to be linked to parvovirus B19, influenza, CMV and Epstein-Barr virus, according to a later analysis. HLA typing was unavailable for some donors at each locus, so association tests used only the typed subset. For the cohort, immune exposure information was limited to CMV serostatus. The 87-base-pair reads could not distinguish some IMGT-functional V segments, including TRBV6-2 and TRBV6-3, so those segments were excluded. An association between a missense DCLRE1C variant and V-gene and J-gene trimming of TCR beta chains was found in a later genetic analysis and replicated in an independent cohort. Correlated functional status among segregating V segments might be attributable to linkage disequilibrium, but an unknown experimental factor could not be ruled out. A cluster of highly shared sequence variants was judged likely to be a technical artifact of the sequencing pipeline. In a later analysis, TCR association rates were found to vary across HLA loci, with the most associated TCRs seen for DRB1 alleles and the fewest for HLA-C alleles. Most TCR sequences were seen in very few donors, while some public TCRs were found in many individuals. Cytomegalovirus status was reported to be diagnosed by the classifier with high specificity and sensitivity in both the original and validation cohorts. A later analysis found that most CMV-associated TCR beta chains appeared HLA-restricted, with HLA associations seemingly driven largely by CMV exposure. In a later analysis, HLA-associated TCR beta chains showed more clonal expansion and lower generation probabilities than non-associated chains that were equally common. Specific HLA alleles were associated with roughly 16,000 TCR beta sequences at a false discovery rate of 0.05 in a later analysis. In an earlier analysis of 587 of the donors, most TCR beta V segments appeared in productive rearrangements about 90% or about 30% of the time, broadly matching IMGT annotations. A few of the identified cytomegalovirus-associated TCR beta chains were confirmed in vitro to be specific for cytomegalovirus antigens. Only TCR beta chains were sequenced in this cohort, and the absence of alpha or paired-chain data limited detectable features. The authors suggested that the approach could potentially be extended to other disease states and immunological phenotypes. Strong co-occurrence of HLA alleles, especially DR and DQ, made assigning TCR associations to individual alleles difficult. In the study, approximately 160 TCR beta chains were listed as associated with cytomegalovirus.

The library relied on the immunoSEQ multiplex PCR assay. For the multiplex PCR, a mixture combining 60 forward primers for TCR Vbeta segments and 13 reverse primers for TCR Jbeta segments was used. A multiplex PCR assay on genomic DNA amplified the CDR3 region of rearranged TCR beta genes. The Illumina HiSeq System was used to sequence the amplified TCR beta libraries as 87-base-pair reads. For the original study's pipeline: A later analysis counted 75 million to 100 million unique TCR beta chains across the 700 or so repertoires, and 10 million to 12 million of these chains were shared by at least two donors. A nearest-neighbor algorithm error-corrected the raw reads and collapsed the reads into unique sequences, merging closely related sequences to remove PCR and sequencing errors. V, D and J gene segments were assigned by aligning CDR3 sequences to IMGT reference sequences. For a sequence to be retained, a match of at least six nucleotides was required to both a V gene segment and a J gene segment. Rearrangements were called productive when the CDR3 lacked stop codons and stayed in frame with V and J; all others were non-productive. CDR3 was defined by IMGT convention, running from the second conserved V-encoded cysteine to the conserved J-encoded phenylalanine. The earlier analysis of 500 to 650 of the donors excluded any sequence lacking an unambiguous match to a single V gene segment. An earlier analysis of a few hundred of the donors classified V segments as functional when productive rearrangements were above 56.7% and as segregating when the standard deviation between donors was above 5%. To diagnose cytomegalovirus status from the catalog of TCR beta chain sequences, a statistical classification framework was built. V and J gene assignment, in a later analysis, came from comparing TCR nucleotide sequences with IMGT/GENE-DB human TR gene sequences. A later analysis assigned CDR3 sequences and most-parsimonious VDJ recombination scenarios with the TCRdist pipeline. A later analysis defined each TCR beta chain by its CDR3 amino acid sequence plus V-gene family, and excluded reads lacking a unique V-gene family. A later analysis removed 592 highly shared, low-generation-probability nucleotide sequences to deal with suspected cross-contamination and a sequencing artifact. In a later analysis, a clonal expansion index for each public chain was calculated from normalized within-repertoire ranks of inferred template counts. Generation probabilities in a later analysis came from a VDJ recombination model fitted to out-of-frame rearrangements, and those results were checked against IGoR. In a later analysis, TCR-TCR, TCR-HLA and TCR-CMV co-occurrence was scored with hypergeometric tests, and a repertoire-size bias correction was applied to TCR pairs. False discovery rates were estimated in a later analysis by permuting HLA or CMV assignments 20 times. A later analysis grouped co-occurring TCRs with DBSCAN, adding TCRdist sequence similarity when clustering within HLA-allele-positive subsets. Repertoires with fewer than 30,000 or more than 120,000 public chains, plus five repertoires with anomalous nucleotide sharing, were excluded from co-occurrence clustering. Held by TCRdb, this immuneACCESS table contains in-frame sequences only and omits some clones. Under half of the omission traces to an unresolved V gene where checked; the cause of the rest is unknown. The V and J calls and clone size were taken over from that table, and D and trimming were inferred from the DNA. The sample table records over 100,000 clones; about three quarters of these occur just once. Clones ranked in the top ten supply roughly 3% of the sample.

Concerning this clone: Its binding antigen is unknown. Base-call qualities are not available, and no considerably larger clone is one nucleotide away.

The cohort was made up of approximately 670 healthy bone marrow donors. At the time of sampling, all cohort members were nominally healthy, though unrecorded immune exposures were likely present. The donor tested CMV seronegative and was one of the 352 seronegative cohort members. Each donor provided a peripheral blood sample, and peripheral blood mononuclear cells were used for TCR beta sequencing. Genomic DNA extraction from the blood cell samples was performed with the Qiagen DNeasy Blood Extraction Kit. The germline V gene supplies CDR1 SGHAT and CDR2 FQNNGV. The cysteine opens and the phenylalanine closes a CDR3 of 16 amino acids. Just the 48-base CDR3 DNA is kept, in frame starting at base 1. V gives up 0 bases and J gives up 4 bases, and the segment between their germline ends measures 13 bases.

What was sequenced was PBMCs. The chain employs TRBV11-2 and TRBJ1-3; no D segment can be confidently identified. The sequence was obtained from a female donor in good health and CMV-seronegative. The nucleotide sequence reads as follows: TGTGCCAGCAGCTTAGAAGTACAGCTTACAGGAAACACCATATATTTT. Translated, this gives CASSLEVQLTGNTIYF.